The clone carrying this T cell receptor beta chain was seen repeatedly, ten times or more. Trimming removed 5 bases at V and 4 bases at J, with 37 bases between. The germline gives CDR1 SGHDT, CDR2 YYEEEE. This CDR3 has 22 amino acids. Using a J-beta primer mix together with a sample-barcoded 5' primer, a second PCR was run for 7 to 11 cycles. TCRdb itself ran the 5' RACE reads through MiXCR, one entry per CDR3 protein. This table has 1.5 million to 2 million distinct CDR3 sequences, 28% appearing once. The record originates from a study of blood T cells in healthy people across ages. At least 5.5 micrograms of total RNA were extracted per sample.

V and J are TRBV5-6 and TRBJ2-1; maybe TRBD2 (5 bases). Specimen: blood. This receptor was identified in a woman younger than 45 in good health. The CDR3 protein is CASRLMRSPSVGFWERYNEQFF. CDR3 nucleotides: TGTGCCAGCAGGCTTATGCGGAGCCCGTCGGTGGGGTTTTGGGAGAGGTACAATGAGCAGTTCTTC.